A single TCR beta chain is shown here with its context. Labeling with CFSE marked about 200,000 responder cells, which were plated with about 200,000 irradiated, violet-dye-labeled stimulator cells. Proliferating CFSE-low CD3+CD4+ and CD3+CD8+ responders were sorted after the reaction. TCRdb's copy holds only in-frame clones and misses some; the assay was immunoSEQ multiplex PCR. The sample lists approximately 21,000 clones; around 47% were seen once. This CDR3 region has 14 residues. V shed 8 bases, J shed 7 bases, and the junction held 14 bases outside the gene matches. Looked up from germline, CDR1 is SQVTM and CDR2 is ANQGSEA. This sample stems from a study of graft-versus-host responses after intestinal transplantation. On the study more broadly: Induction using anti-thymocyte globulin, followed by tacrolimus and steroids for two to three years, was given to all recipients. Findings and caveats of the study: Peak GvH clone levels in circulation were associated with early post-transplant HvG declines.

Material: alloreactive CD8+ T cells from a mixed lymphocyte reaction culture, obtained before transplantation. Subset indicated: CFSE-low proliferating T cells sorted from roughly six-day pre-transplant mixed lymphocyte reaction (GvH or HvG direction). The V and J genes are TRBV29-1 and TRBJ2-1; the match to TRBD1 covers 7 bases. The sequence came from a human patient who was an organ donor for intestinal transplantation. CDR3 amino acids: CSLRGRGLNNEQFF. The DNA for the CDR3 is TGCAGCCTCCGGGGAAGGGGGCTCAATAATGAGCAGTTCTTC.